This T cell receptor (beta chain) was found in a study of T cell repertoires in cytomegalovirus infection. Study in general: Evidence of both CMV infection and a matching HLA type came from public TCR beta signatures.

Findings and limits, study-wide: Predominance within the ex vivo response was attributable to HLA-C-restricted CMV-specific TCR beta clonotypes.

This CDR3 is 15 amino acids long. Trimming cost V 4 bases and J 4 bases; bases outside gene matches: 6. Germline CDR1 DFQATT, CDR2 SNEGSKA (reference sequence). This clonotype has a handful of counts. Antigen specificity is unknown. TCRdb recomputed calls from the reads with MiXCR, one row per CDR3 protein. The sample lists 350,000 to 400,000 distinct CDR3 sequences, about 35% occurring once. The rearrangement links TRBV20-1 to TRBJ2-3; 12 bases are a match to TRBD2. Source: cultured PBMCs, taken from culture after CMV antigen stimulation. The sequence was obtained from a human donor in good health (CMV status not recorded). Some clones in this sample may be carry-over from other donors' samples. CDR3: CSATTSGRSPDTQYF. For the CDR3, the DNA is TGCAGTGCTACCACTAGCGGGAGGTCCCCAGATACGCAGTATTTT.